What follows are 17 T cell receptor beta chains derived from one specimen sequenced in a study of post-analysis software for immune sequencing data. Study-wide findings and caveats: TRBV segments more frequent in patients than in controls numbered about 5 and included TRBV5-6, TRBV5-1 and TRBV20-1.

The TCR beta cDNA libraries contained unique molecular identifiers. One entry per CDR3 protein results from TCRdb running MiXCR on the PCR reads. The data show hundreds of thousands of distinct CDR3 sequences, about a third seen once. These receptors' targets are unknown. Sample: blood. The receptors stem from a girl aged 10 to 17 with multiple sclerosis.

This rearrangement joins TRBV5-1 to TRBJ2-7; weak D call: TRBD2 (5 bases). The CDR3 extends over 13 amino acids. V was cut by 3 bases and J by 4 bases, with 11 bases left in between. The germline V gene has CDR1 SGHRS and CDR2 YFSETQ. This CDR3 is CASSSGIRYEQYF. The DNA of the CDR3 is TGCGCCAGCAGCTCCGGGATCCGTTACGAGCAGTACTTC.

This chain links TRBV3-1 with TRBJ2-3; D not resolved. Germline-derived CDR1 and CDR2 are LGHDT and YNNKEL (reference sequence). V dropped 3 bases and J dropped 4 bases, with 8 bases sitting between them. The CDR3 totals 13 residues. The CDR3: CASSQNSADTQYF. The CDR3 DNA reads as TGTGCCAGCAGCCAGAACTCCGCAGATACGCAGTATTTT.

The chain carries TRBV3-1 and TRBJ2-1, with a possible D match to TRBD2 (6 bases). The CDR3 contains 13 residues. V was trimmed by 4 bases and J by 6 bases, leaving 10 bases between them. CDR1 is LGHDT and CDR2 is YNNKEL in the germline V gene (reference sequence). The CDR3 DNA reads TGTGCCAGCAGCCGGGCTAGCGCCAATGAGCAGTTCTTC. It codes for CASSRASANEQFF.

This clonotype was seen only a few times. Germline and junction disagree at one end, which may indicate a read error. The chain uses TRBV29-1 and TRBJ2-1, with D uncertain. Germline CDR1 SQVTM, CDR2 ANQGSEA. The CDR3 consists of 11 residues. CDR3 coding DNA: TGCAGCGTCAGCTCCTACAATGGGCAGTTCTTC. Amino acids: CSVSSYNGQFF.

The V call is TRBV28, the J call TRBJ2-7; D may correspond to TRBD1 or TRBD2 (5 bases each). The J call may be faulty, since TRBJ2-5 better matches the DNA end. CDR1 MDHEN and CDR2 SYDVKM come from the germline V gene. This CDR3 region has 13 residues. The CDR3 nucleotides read TGTGCCAGCAGTTTATTGGGGGTACAGACCCAGTACTTC. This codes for CASSLLGVQTQYF.

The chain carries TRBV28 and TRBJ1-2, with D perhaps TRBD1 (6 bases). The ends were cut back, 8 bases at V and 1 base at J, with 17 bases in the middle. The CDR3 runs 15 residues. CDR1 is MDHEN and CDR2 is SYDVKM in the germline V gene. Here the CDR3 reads CASGITGLDNYGYTF. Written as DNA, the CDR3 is TGTGCCAGCGGGATTACAGGGTTGGATAACTATGGCTACACCTTC.

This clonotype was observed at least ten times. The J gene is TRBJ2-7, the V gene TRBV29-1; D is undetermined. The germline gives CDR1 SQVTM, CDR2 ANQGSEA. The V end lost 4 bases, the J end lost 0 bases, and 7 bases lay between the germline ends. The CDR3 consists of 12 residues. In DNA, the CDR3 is TGCAGCGTTGGCAGGAGCTCCTACGAGCAGTACTTC. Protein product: CSVGRSSYEQYF.

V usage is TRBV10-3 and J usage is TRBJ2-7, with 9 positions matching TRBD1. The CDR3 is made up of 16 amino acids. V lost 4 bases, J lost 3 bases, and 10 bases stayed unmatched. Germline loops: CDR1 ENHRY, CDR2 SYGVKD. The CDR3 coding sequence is TGTGCCATCAGTGGCGGGACAGGGTTACCCGACTACGAGCAGTACTTC. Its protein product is CAISGGTGLPDYEQYF.

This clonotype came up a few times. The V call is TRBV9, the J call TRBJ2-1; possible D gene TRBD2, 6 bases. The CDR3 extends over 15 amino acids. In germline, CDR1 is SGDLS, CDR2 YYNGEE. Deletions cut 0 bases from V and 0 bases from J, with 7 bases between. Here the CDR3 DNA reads TGTGCCAGCAGCGTAGGGAGGGGCTCCTACAATGAGCAGTTCTTC. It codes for CASSVGRGSYNEQFF.

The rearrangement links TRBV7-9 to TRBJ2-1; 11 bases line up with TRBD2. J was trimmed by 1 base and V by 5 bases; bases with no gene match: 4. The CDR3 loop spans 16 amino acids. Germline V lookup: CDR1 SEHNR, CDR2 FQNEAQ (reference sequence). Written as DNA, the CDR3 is TGTGCCAGCAGCCTACTAGCGGGGGTTTCCTACAATGAGCAGTTCTTC. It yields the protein CASSLLAGVSYNEQFF.

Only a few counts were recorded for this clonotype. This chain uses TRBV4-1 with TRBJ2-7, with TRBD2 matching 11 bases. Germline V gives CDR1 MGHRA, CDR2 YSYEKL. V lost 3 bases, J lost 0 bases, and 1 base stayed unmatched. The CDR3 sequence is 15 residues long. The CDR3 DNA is TGCGCCAGCAGCCAGGGACTAGCGGCCTCCTACGAGCAGTACTTC. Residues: CASSQGLAASYEQYF.

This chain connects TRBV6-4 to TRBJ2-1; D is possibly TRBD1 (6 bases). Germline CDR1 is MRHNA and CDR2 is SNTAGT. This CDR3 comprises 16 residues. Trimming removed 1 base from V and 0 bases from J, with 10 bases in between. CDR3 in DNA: TGTGCCAGCAGTGACTGGGGACAAGTCTCCTACAATGAGCAGTTCTTC. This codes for CASSDWGQVSYNEQFF.

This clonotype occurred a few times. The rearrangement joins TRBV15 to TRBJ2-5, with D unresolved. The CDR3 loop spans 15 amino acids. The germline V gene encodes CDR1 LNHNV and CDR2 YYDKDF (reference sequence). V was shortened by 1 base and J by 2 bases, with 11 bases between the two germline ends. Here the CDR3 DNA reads TGTGCCACCAGCAGAGCATGGGCAGAACAAGAGACCCAGTACTTC. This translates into CATSRAWAEQETQYF.

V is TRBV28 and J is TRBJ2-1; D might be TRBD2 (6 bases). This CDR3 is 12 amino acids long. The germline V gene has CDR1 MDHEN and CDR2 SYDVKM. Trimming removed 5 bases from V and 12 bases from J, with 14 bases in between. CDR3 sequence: CASSRASRGQFF. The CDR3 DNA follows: TGTGCCAGCAGTCGAGCCTCGCGGGGGCAGTTCTTC.

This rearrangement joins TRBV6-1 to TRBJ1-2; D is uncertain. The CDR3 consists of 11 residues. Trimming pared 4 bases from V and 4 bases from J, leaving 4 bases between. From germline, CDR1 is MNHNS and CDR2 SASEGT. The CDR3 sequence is CASSASYGYTF. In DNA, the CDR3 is TGTGCCAGCAGTGCCTCCTATGGCTACACCTTC.

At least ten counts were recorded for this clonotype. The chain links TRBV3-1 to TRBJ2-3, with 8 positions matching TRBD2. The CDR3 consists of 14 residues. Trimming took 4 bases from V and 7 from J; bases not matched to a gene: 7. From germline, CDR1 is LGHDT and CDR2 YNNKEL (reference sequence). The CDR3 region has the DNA TGTGCCAGCAGCCGTAGCGGGGAATGGAATACGCAGTATTTT. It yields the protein CASSRSGEWNTQYF.

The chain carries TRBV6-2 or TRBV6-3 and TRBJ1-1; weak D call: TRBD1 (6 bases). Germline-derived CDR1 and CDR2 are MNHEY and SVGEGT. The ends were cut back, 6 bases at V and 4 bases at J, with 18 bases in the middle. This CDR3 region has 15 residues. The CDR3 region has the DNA TGTGCCAGCAGCCAACCCTCAGGGGTCCCCACTGAAGCTTTCTTT. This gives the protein CASSQPSGVPTEAFF.